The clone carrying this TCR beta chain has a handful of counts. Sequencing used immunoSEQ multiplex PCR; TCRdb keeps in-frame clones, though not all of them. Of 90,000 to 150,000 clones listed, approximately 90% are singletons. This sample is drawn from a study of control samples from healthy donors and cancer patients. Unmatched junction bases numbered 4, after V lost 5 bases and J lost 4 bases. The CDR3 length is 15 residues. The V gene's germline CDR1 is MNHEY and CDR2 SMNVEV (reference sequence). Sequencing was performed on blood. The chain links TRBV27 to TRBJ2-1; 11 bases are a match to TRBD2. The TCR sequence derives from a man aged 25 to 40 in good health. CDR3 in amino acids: CASSPGTSGYNEQFF. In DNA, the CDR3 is TGTGCCAGCAGTCCCGGGACTAGCGGTTACAATGAGCAGTTCTTC.